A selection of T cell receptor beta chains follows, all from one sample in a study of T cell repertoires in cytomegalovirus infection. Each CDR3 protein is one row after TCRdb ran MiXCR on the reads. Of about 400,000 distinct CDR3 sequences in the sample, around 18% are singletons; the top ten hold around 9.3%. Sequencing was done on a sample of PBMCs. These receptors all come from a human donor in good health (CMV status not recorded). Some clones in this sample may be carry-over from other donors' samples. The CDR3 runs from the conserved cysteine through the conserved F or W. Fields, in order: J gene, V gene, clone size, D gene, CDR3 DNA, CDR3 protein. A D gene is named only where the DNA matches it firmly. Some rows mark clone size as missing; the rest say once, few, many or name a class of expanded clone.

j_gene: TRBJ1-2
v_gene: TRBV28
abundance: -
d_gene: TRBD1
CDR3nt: TGTGCCAGCAGTCCCTCGACAGGGGCATATGGCTACACCTTC
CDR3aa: CASSPSTGAYGYTF

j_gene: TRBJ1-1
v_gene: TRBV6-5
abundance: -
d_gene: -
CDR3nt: TGTGCCAGCAGGGGAGGTTACACTGAAGCTTTCTTT
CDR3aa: CASRGGYTEAFF

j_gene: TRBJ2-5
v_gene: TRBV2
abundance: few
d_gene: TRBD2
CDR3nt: TGTGCCGCCCGAGCGGGGCAACAGTACCAAGAGACCCAGTACTTC
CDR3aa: CAARAGQQYQETQYF

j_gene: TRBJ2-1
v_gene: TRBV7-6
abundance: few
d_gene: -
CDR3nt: TGTGCCAGCAGCTTAGTAGCTTCTGTGGGGGGAGCGTACAATGAGCAGTTCTTC
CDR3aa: CASSLVASVGGAYNEQFF

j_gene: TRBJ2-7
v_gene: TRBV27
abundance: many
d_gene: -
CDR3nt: TGTGCCACCCGGACCCTACAGGGCCCCATGGGGGAGCAGTACTTC
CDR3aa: CATRTLQGPMGEQYF

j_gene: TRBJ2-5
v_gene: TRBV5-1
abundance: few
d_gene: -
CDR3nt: TGCGCCAGCAGCTTGTATTTTAGCGGAAACCAAGAGACCCAGTACTTC
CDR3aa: CASSLYFSGNQETQYF

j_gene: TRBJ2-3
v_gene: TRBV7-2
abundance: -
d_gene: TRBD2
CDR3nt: TGTGCCAGCAGCGCGGCAGGGCGGGGGGGTTTGGGTACGCAGTATTTT
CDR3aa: CASSAAGRGGLGTQYF

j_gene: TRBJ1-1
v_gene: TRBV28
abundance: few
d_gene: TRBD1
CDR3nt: TGTGCCAGCATCCCCGGGACAGCGAACACTGAAGCTTTCTTT
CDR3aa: CASIPGTANTEAFF

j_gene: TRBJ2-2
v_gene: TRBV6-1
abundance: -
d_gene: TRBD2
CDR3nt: TGTGCCAGCAGAATAGCGGGGGGGAACACCGGGGAGCTGTTTTTT
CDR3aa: CASRIAGGNTGELFF

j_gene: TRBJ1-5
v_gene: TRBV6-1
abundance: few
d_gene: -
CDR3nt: TGTGCCAGCAGTAGCCGTTTCCAGCCCCAGCATTTT
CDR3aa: CASSSRFQPQHF

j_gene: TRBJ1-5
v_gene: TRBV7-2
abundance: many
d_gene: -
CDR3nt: TGTGCCAGCAGCCCCCTTTTAGGGGGGGGTAAGCCCCAGCATTTT
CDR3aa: CASSPLLGGGKPQHF

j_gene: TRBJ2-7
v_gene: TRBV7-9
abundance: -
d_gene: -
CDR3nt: TGTGCCAGCAGCCCAGCCGTGCGGGAGCAGTACTTC
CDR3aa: CASSPAVREQYF

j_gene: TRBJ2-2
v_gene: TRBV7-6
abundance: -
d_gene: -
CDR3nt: TGTGCCAGCAGCCAAGGGACTACCGGGGAGCTGTTTTTT
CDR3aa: CASSQGTTGELFF

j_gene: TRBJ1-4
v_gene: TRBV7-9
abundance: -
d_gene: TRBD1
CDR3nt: TGTGCCAGCAGCTTATATACCGGGACAGCTGAAAAACTGTTTTTT
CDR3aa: CASSLYTGTAEKLFF